These 29 T cell receptor beta chains originate from one sample sequenced in a study of control samples from healthy donors and cancer patients. The method was immunoSEQ multiplex PCR; TCRdb's version includes in-frame clones alone and lacks a portion of them. The sample includes 150,000 to 170,000 clones, roughly 94% of them seen just once. The sequenced material came from blood. The source of these receptors is a man aged 35 to 55 in good health.

J is TRBJ2-7 and V is TRBV7-2; 8 nucleotides align to TRBD1. The V and J ends lost 1 base and 6 bases, in that order; junction bases with no gene match: 8. The V gene's germline CDR1 is SGHTA and CDR2 FQGNSA. The CDR3 is 15 amino acids. Written as DNA, the CDR3 is TGTGCCAGCAGCTTAGATCGGACAGGGAAGGGCGAGCAGTACTTC. Translating gives CASSLDRTGKGEQYF.

The genes are TRBV5-8 and TRBJ2-2, with TRBD1 identical over 7 bases. V trimming: 6 bases; J trimming: 3 bases; junction bases outside the gene matches: 14. This CDR3 comprises 17 residues. Germline V gene sequence: CDR1 SGHTS, CDR2 YDEGEE. The CDR3 here is CASIQPTGARYTGELFF. In DNA, the CDR3 is TGTGCCAGCATCCAACCTACAGGGGCCCGGTACACCGGGGAGCTGTTTTTT. Full variable domain (remainder filled in from reference TRBV5-8 and TRBJ2-2): EAGVTQSPTHLIKTRGQQATLRCSPISGHTSVYWYQQALGLGLQFLLWYDEGEERNRGNFPPRFSGRQFPNYSSELNVNALELEDSALYLCASIQPTGARYTGELFFGEGSRLTVL.

V usage is TRBV9 and J usage is TRBJ2-5, with a tentative D call TRBD2 (6 bases). V lost 0 bases to trimming and J lost 1 base, with 10 bases between them. CDR1 and CDR2 (germline): SGDLS, YYNGEE. The CDR3 is 15 residues long. CDR3 coding DNA: TGTGCCAGCAGCGTAGATGGGGGGACCCAAGAGACCCAGTACTTC. It encodes CASSVDGGTQETQYF.

This clone was recorded only once. This rearrangement joins TRBV12-3 or TRBV12-4 to TRBJ2-7; TRBD1 might be the D (5 bases). Trimming pared 5 bases from V and 2 bases from J, leaving 10 bases between. CDR3 length equals 13 residues. CDR3 in amino acids: CASSLTEAYEQYF. The CDR3 nucleotides are TGTGCCAGCAGTCTGACAGAGGCCTACGAGCAGTACTTC.

This rearrangement joins TRBV9 to TRBJ1-6; tentative D call: TRBD1 (6 bases). The CDR3 is made up of 13 amino acids. Germline assignment: CDR1 SGDLS and CDR2 YYNGEE. The ends were cut back, 3 bases at V and 10 bases at J, with 11 bases in the middle. Here the CDR3 DNA reads TGTGCCAGCAGCGCTACAGGGAACTCACCCCTCCACTTT. Encoded protein: CASSATGNSPLHF. Full variable domain (rest looked up from reference TRBV9 and TRBJ1-6): DSGVTQTPKHLITATGQRVTLRCSPRSGDLSVYWYQQSLDQGLQFLIQYYNGEERAKGNILERFSAQQFPDLHSELNLSSLELGDSALYFCASSATGNSPLHFGNGTRLTVT.

DNA of the CDR3: TGTGCCAGCAGGGCCGGTGATGGTGGCTACACCTTC. Translation: CASRAGDGGYTF. The genes are TRBV7-9 and TRBJ1-2, with unresolved D. CDR1 SEHNR and CDR2 FQNEAQ come from the germline V gene (reference sequence). The CDR3 is 12 residues long. V lost 6 bases to trimming and J lost 7 bases, with 12 bases between them.

This chain links TRBV19 with TRBJ2-1, with a tentative D call TRBD2 (6 bases). Trimming pared 5 bases from V and 5 bases from J, leaving 13 bases between. The CDR3 totals 14 residues. CDR1 and CDR2 from the germline V gene are LNHDA and SQIVND (reference sequence). The CDR3 region is CASSARGGNNEQFF. CDR3 sequence (DNA): TGTGCCAGTAGTGCCCGGGGAGGTAACAATGAGCAGTTCTTC.

J is TRBJ1-1 and V is TRBV6-1; D call uncertain. CDR1 and CDR2 (germline): MNHNS, SASEGT. This CDR3 is built from 15 residues. Trimming cost V 3 bases and J 7 bases, with 18 bases left between them. The DNA for the CDR3 is TGTGCCAGCAGTGAGGACCCTACTATGTCGGATGAAGCTTTCTTT. Protein: CASSEDPTMSDEAFF.

The rearrangement links TRBV6-6 to TRBJ1-5; the D is unclear. This CDR3 is 14 amino acids long. V dropped 6 bases and J dropped 7 bases, with 16 bases sitting between them. Germline V lookup: CDR1 MNHNY, CDR2 SVGAGI (reference sequence). The CDR3 region has the DNA TGTGCCAGCAGCCATACTTTCGATTCCCAGCCCCAGCATTTT. Translating gives CASSHTFDSQPQHF.

This clone was observed a handful of times. The chain recombines TRBV2 with TRBJ2-7, with TRBD2 matching 7 bases. J gave up 2 bases and V 0 bases, and 4 bases lay outside the gene matches. Germline loops: CDR1 SNHLY, CDR2 FYNNEI. The CDR3 consists of 15 residues. The DNA of the CDR3 is TGTGCCAGCAGTGAAGCGCTTGGGGGGGCCTACGAGCAGTACTTC. Amino acids: CASSEALGGAYEQYF.

The chain links TRBV5-4 to TRBJ1-1; D not certain. CDR1 is SGHNT, CDR2 YYREEE, per germline (reference sequence). The CDR3 runs to 13 residues. The V end was cut by 4 bases, the J end by 5 bases, with 12 bases between. CDR3 residues: CASSPDLRTEAFF. In DNA form, the CDR3 reads TGTGCCAGCAGCCCCGACCTGCGGACTGAAGCTTTCTTT. Drawing the rest from reference TRBV5-4 and TRBJ1-1, the complete variable domain is ETGVTQSPTHLIKTRGQQVTLRCSSQSGHNTVSWYQQALGQGPQFIFQYYREEENGRGNFPPRFSGLQFPNYSSELNVNALELDDSALYLCASSPDLRTEAFFGQGTRLTVV.

The J gene is TRBJ1-2, the V gene TRBV9, with D possibly matching TRBD1 (5 bases). Trimming removed 0 bases at V and 8 bases at J, with 14 bases between. Looked up from germline, CDR1 is SGDLS and CDR2 is YYNGEE. This CDR3 comprises 14 residues. The CDR3 nucleotides read TGTGCCAGCAGCGTAGGGACACAAAAGGGGGGCTACACCTTC. Protein sequence: CASSVGTQKGGYTF.

The chain links TRBV6-2 or TRBV6-3 to TRBJ2-1, with TRBD2 matching 13 bases. Trimming cost V 4 bases and J 0 bases; bases outside gene matches: 3. The CDR3 consists of 17 residues. Germline V gene lookup returns CDR1 MNHEY and CDR2 SVGEGT. This chain's CDR3 is CASSSGLAGHSYNEQFF. Here the CDR3 DNA reads TGTGCCAGCAGTTCGGGACTAGCGGGGCACTCCTACAATGAGCAGTTCTTC.

This chain joins TRBV7-2 and TRBJ2-5; TRBD1 matches at 7 bases. Trimming took 5 bases from V and 3 from J; bases not matched to a gene: 15. Germline assignment: CDR1 SGHTA and CDR2 FQGNSA. The CDR3 runs to 17 residues. The CDR3 sequence is CASSPTLLQGRKETQYF. The CDR3 DNA reads as TGTGCCAGCAGCCCTACTCTGCTACAGGGGCGGAAAGAGACCCAGTACTTC.

This chain links TRBV7-8 with TRBJ2-3; 9 positions match TRBD2. Looked up from germline, CDR1 is SGHVS and CDR2 is FQNEAQ. Unmatched junction bases numbered 6, after V lost 1 base and J lost 4 bases. The CDR3 contains 16 residues. The CDR3 spells CASSLVGGGASDTQYF. CDR3 DNA: TGTGCCAGCAGCTTAGTTGGCGGGGGGGCTTCAGATACGCAGTATTTT. Drawing the rest from reference TRBV7-8 and TRBJ2-3, the complete variable domain is GAGVSQSPRYKVAKRGQDVALRCDPISGHVSLFWYQQALGQGPEFLTYFQNEAQLDKSGLPSDRFFAERPEGSVSTLKIQRTQQEDSAVYLCASSLVGGGASDTQYFGPGTRLTVL.

V is TRBV28 and J is TRBJ1-6; no definite D call. Germline loops: CDR1 MDHEN, CDR2 SYDVKM. This CDR3 is 14 amino acids long. V shed 5 bases and J shed 7 bases, with 12 bases lying between them. CDR3 bases: TGTGCCAGCAGTCTTCTTTCCAGCAATTCACCCCTCCACTTT. This sequence encodes CASSLLSSNSPLHF.

This clone has only one observation. The chain links TRBV28 to TRBJ2-7; perhaps D is TRBD1 or TRBD2 (5 bases each). This CDR3 contains 13 residues. CDR1 and CDR2 from the germline V gene are MDHEN and SYDVKM. V lost 8 bases to trimming and J lost 5 bases, with 16 bases between them. The CDR3 sequence is CASSDTGTHEQYF. CDR3 nucleotides: TGTGCCAGCTCTGACACGGGGACCCACGAGCAGTACTTC.

The chain carries TRBV6-5 and TRBJ2-7; unclear D gene. The CDR3 is 15 amino acids. Per the germline V gene, CDR1 is MNHEY and CDR2 is SVGAGI. V was shortened by 2 bases and J by 0 bases, with 11 bases between the two germline ends. CDR3 in DNA: TGTGCCAGCAGTTACGCGAACCCCGGCTCCTACGAGCAGTACTTC. As protein: CASSYANPGSYEQYF.

The rearrangement links TRBV19 to TRBJ1-4, with a tentative D call TRBD1 (6 bases). The CDR3 is 14 amino acids. The V gene's germline CDR1 is LNHDA and CDR2 SQIVND (reference sequence). Trimming took 6 bases from V and 5 from J, leaving 13 bases between them. CDR3 sequence (DNA): TGTGCCAGTAGGAGGGGGGACCTAAATGAAAAACTGTTTTTT. It is translated as CASRRGDLNEKLFF. Full variable domain (outside the CDR3, taken from reference TRBV19 and TRBJ1-4): DGGITQSPKYLFRKEGQNVTLSCEQNLNHDAMYWYRQDPGQGLRLIYYSQIVNDFQKGDIAEGYSVSREKKESFPLTVTSAQKNPTAFYLCASRRGDLNEKLFFGSGTQLSVL.

This rearrangement joins TRBV19 to TRBJ2-7; a weak D match, TRBD1 (6 bases). The CDR3 consists of 15 residues. CDR1 is LNHDA and CDR2 is SQIVND in the germline V gene (reference sequence). V shed 6 bases and J shed 0 bases, with 15 bases lying between them. DNA for the CDR3: TGTGCCAGTAGAAAGAGGGGGACGGCCTCCTACGAGCAGTACTTC. Amino acid sequence: CASRKRGTASYEQYF.

The CDR3, as DNA: TGTGCCAGCAGGAAGGGTATAGACCCAGGGCAGTACTTC. Protein sequence: CASRKGIDPGQYF. The chain couples TRBV12-3 or TRBV12-4 to TRBJ2-7; D ambiguous. The CDR3 sequence is 13 residues long. With 6 bases removed from V and 9 bases from J, the gap between germline ends came to 18 bases.

The J gene is TRBJ1-5, the V gene TRBV28, with D perhaps TRBD1 (6 bases). Germline assignment: CDR1 MDHEN and CDR2 SYDVKM. V was shortened by 4 bases and J by 0 bases, with 16 bases between the two germline ends. The CDR3 runs 17 residues. DNA for the CDR3: TGTGCCAGCAGTTCCTGGACAGACTTGTATAGCAATCAGCCCCAGCATTTT. Amino acids: CASSSWTDLYSNQPQHF. Complete variable domain (other parts from reference TRBV28 and TRBJ1-5): DVKVTQSSRYLVKRTGEKVFLECVQDMDHENMFWYRQDPGLGLRLIYFSYDVKMKEKGDIPEGYSVSREKKERFSLILESASTNQTSMYLCASSSWTDLYSNQPQHFGDGTRLSIL.

The V call is TRBV6-5, the J call TRBJ1-6; 7 positions match TRBD1. V was clipped by 5 bases and J by 1 base; unmatched bases: 2. Germline lookup yields CDR1 MNHEY and CDR2 SVGAGI. The CDR3 is made up of 15 amino acids. The DNA for the CDR3 is TGTGCCAGCAGTAGGGACAGTTCCTATAATTCACCCCTCCACTTT. This gives the protein CASSRDSSYNSPLHF.

The DNA for the CDR3 is TGTGCCAGCAGCTTAGGCAGGGGCAGCAATCAGCCCCAGCATTTT. It translates to CASSLGRGSNQPQHF. The rearrangement uses TRBV7-2 and TRBJ1-5; D possibly corresponds to TRBD1 (6 bases). This CDR3 contains 15 residues. Germline CDR1 is SGHTA and CDR2 is FQGNSA. Trimming took off 1 base at V and 1 base at J, with 8 bases between the two ends. The full variable domain, in which reference TRBV7-2 and TRBJ1-5 provide the parts outside the CDR3, is GAGVSQSPSNKVTEKGKDVELRCDPISGHTALYWYRQSLGQGLEFLIYFQGNSAPDKSGLPSDRFSAERTGGSVSTLTIQRTQQEDSAVYLCASSLGRGSNQPQHFGDGTRLSIL.

This chain uses TRBV30 with TRBJ1-1; TRBD1 matches at 10 bases. The CDR3 loop spans 15 amino acids. Unmatched junction bases numbered 8, after V lost 3 bases and J lost 4 bases. CDR1 is GTSNPN and CDR2 is SVGIG in the germline V gene (reference sequence). The CDR3: CAWRKRQGAGTEAFF. The CDR3 DNA reads TGTGCCTGGAGAAAACGACAGGGGGCCGGCACTGAAGCTTTCTTT.

The chain employs TRBV3-1 (or the pseudogene TRBV3-2) and TRBJ1-6; D not certain. V was cut by 3 bases and J by 4 bases, with 7 bases left in between. The CDR3 is 14 amino acids. Germline CDR1 reads LGHDT; CDR2 reads YNNKEL (reference sequence). The CDR3 loop is CASSQMTYNSPLHF. The CDR3 bases are TGTGCCAGCAGCCAGATGACTTATAATTCACCCCTCCACTTT.

Only a few counts were recorded for this clone. The chain carries TRBV5-6 and TRBJ1-1, with 7 positions matching TRBD1. Germline trimming cut 4 bases from V and 5 bases from J; bases unmatched to any gene: 14. The germline V gene encodes CDR1 SGHDT and CDR2 YYEEEE. This CDR3 has 16 amino acids. Here the CDR3 reads CASSHEPGAGGTEAFF. The CDR3 region has the DNA TGTGCCAGCAGCCACGAACCGGGGGCAGGGGGGACTGAAGCTTTCTTT.

The chain carries TRBV11-2 and TRBJ2-3, with D hard to call. Deletions cut 0 bases from V and 5 bases from J, with 12 bases between. CDR1 and CDR2 from the germline V gene are SGHAT and FQNNGV. CDR3 length: 15 amino acids. In DNA, the CDR3 is TGTGCCAGCAGCTTAGAGGCCTCGTTAATAGATACGCAGTATTTT. Protein sequence: CASSLEASLIDTQYF.

The sample holds one count of this clone. Other nucleotide sequences in the sample specify the same CDR3. This rearrangement joins TRBV19 to TRBJ1-5; no reliable D call. The V end lost 1 base, the J end lost 4 bases, and 8 bases lay between the germline ends. This CDR3 comprises 14 residues. Germline CDR1 is LNHDA and CDR2 is SQIVND (reference sequence). The CDR3 DNA reads TGTGCCAGTAGTATAGCGGCAGGAAATCAGCCCCAGCATTTT. This sequence encodes CASSIAAGNQPQHF.